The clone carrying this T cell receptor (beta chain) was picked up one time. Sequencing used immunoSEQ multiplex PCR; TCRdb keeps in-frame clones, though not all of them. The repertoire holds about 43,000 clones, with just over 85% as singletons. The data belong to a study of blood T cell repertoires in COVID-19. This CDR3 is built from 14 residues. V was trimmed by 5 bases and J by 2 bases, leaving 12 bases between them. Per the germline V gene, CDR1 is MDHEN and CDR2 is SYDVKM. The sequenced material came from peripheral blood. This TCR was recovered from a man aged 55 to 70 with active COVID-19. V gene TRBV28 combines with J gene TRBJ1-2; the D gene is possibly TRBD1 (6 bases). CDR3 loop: CASSQGRANYGYTF. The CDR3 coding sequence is TGTGCCAGCAGTCAGGGGAGGGCCAACTATGGCTACACCTTC.